One and the same sample provided the 25 T cell receptor beta chains below, sequenced in a study of blood T cell repertoires in COVID-19. Profiling relied on immunoSEQ multiplex PCR, and the TCRdb table lists in-frame clones only, not all of them. The sample contains about 210,000 clones, about 88% of which appear only once. Sequencing was carried out using PBMCs or T cells enriched from blood (not recorded which). Every receptor here comes from a woman aged 40 to 50 in a cohort exposed to, infected with or recovered from COVID-19 (not recorded which).

V usage is TRBV24-1 and J usage is TRBJ2-1; TRBD2 matches at 9 bases. V lost 2 bases, J lost 7 bases, and 5 bases stayed unmatched. Germline CDR1 is KGHDR and CDR2 is SFDVKD. The CDR3 is 15 residues long. CDR3 DNA: TGTGCCACCAGTGATTCTGGCGGGAGGGGGAATGAGCAGTTCTTC. The encoded protein is CATSDSGGRGNEQFF.

This clone has a single count. The rearrangement joins TRBV28 to TRBJ1-2, with D possibly TRBD1 on 5 matching bases. The CDR3 sequence is 14 residues long. The germline V gene encodes CDR1 MDHEN and CDR2 SYDVKM. Trimming removed 3 bases from V and 3 bases from J, with 11 bases in between. CDR3 sequence (DNA): TGTGCCAGCAGTTTTAATGACAGATACTATGGCTACACCTTC. This translates into CASSFNDRYYGYTF.

V is TRBV29-1 and J is TRBJ1-4, with D unclear. V gave up 2 bases and J gave up 1 base, with 11 bases separating them. CDR3 length equals 15 residues. Germline CDR1 is SQVTM and CDR2 is ANQGSEA. Here the CDR3 DNA reads TGCAGCGTTGAAAGCCTGGGAGAAACTAATGAAAAACTGTTTTTT. Its translation is CSVESLGETNEKLFF.

Here the CDR3 reads CASSQALPGRDRGREQYF. In DNA, the CDR3 is TGTGCCAGCAGCCAAGCCCTCCCCGGACGGGACAGGGGGCGAGAGCAGTACTTC. The rearrangement uses TRBV4-2 and TRBJ2-7; TRBD1 matches at 12 bases. Trimming cost V 1 base and J 7 bases; bases outside gene matches: 14. This CDR3 region has 18 residues. Germline CDR1 and CDR2: LGHNA and YNFKEQ.

The gene calls are TRBV27 and TRBJ2-1; 10 bases match TRBD1. CDR1 MNHEY and CDR2 SMNVEV come from the germline V gene (reference sequence). The CDR3 totals 15 residues. V trimming: 5 bases; J trimming: 8 bases; junction bases outside the gene matches: 9. The CDR3 is CASSPLTGGSDEQFF. In nucleotides, the CDR3 is TGTGCCAGCAGTCCGCTGACAGGGGGCAGCGATGAGCAGTTCTTC.

The CDR3, as DNA: TGTGCCAGCAGTATTACATTAAATCAGCCCCAGCATTTT. This translates into CASSITLNQPQHF. This chain joins TRBV6-2 or TRBV6-3 and TRBJ1-5; D remains ambiguous. This CDR3 has 13 amino acids. Trimming took 5 bases from V and 4 from J, leaving 9 bases between them. Germline CDR1 reads MNHEY; CDR2 reads SVGEGT.

This clone was counted only a few times. The DNA of the CDR3 is TGTGCCAGCAGCGTAGGGGCAGGGTCGGCTGGAAACACCATATATTTT. Protein: CASSVGAGSAGNTIYF. J is TRBJ1-3 and V is TRBV9; D is possibly TRBD1 (5 bases). The V end lost 0 bases, the J end lost 2 bases, and 12 bases lay between the germline ends. This CDR3 has 16 amino acids. Germline CDR1 reads SGDLS; CDR2 reads YYNGEE. The whole variable domain, remainder taken from reference TRBV9 and TRBJ1-3, is DSGVTQTPKHLITATGQRVTLRCSPRSGDLSVYWYQQSLDQGLQFLIQYYNGEERAKGNILERFSAQQFPDLHSELNLSSLELGDSALYFCASSVGAGSAGNTIYFGEGSWLTVV.

This chain joins TRBV27 and TRBJ2-7, with D tentatively TRBD2 (6 bases). Germline V gives CDR1 MNHEY, CDR2 SMNVEV (reference sequence). The V gene lost 6 bases and the J gene lost 1 base, with 10 bases spanning the gap. The length of the CDR3 is 13 residues. CDR3 residues: CASSGGRSYEQYF. The CDR3 nucleotides read TGTGCCAGCAGCGGGGGACGATCCTACGAGCAGTACTTC.

The rearrangement uses TRBV5-4 and TRBJ2-1; 8 nucleotides line up with TRBD1. Per the germline V gene, CDR1 is SGHNT and CDR2 is YYREEE (reference sequence). The CDR3 is 15 residues long. Trimming cost V 0 bases and J 11 bases; bases outside gene matches: 10. CDR3: CASSLDRTGIRKQFF. The CDR3 DNA follows: TGTGCCAGCAGCTTGGACAGGACAGGGATTAGGAAGCAGTTCTTC.

The chain uses TRBV28 and TRBJ2-3, with D perhaps matching TRBD2 (5 bases). The V gene's germline CDR1 is MDHEN and CDR2 SYDVKM. This CDR3 has 18 amino acids. V lost 7 bases to trimming and J lost 2 bases, with 25 bases between them. The CDR3 DNA reads TGTGCCAGCAACCGCTGGCTCTCCCTCAGGACTTACACAGATACGCAGTATTTT. Residues: CASNRWLSLRTYTDTQYF.

The rearrangement joins TRBV13 to TRBJ2-1, with 8 bases matching TRBD2. The CDR3 consists of 16 residues. CDR1 is PRHDT and CDR2 is FYEKMQ in the germline V gene (reference sequence). Trimming cost V 4 bases and J 4 bases; bases outside gene matches: 9. The CDR3 bases are TGTGCCAGCAGCTCCCGTGATAGCGGGGATTACAATGAGCAGTTCTTC. Translation gives CASSSRDSGDYNEQFF.

The chain couples TRBV3-1 (or the pseudogene TRBV3-2) to TRBJ1-5; no definite D call. Germline V gene data show CDR1 as LGHDT and CDR2 as YNNKEL (reference sequence). Trimming left V 2 bases short and J 0 bases short, with 17 bases between. CDR3 length equals 18 residues. The chain's CDR3 is CASSQKIRGAGSNQPQHF. The CDR3 DNA sequence: TGTGCCAGCAGCCAAAAGATCCGGGGAGCGGGTAGCAATCAGCCCCAGCATTTT.

V is TRBV7-9 and J is TRBJ2-1; 9 bases match TRBD2. CDR3 length: 15 amino acids. Germline CDR1 reads SEHNR; CDR2 reads FQNEAQ (reference sequence). Trimming at V came to 2 bases and at J to 5 bases, leaving 4 bases not matched to a gene. CDR3 sequence reads: CASSLTERGDNEQFF. CDR3 DNA sequence: TGTGCCAGCAGCTTAACAGAGCGGGGGGACAATGAGCAGTTCTTC.

This chain uses TRBV5-8 with TRBJ1-1, with TRBD1 identical over 8 bases. The V segment lost 2 bases and the J segment 7 bases; nucleotides outside the gene matches: 25. The germline CDR1 and CDR2 sequences are SGHTS and YDEGEE. CDR3 length equals 20 residues. CDR3 sequence reads: CASSFVGAALRGRGLGEAFF. The CDR3 DNA sequence: TGTGCCAGCAGCTTTGTCGGCGCAGCTCTGAGGGGCAGGGGGCTGGGTGAAGCTTTCTTT.

This chain joins TRBV7-8 and TRBJ2-7, with D maybe TRBD2 (7 bases). The germline V gene encodes CDR1 SGHVS and CDR2 FQNEAQ. V was clipped by 4 bases and J by 6 bases, with 19 bases between them. The CDR3 runs 15 residues. The CDR3 region has the DNA TGTGCCAGCAGCTACGGGGGGAGCGGGACAACCGAGCAGTACTTC. Protein sequence: CASSYGGSGTTEQYF.

This clone has a single count. This chain uses TRBV7-2 with TRBJ2-2, with 9 bases fitting TRBD2. CDR1 and CDR2 from the germline V gene are SGHTA and FQGNSA. V trimming: 5 bases; J trimming: 4 bases; junction bases outside the gene matches: 8. The CDR3 runs to 16 residues. CDR3 DNA sequence: TGTGCCAGCAGCCTCCGCAGCGGGAGGAGCACCGGGGAGCTGTTTTTT. This encodes CASSLRSGRSTGELFF.

The genes are TRBV10-2 and TRBJ1-4, with 9 bases matching TRBD1. The CDR3 totals 15 residues. Trimming took 1 base from V and 8 from J; bases not matched to a gene: 5. Looked up from germline, CDR1 is WSHSY and CDR2 is SAAADI. Here the CDR3 reads CASSELQGAAEKLFF. The DNA of the CDR3 is TGCGCCAGCAGTGAGTTACAGGGGGCGGCCGAAAAACTGTTTTTT.

This chain connects TRBV10-3 to TRBJ2-5, with 9 bases lining up with TRBD1. In germline, CDR1 is ENHRY, CDR2 SYGVKD. The V gene end was trimmed by 3 bases and the J gene end by 2 bases; junction bases not matched to a gene: 7. The CDR3 is 16 residues long. The CDR3 bases are TGTGCCATCAGTGACACCCAGGGGACAGGGCAAGAGACCCAGTACTTC. Translating gives CAISDTQGTGQETQYF.

This chain joins TRBV11-2 and TRBJ1-1; no reliable D call. The CDR3 has 12 amino acids. CDR1 and CDR2 from the germline V gene are SGHAT and FQNNGV. V was cut by 5 bases and J by 8 bases, with 12 bases left in between. CDR3 in DNA: TGTGCCAGCAGCAAAGGTGGGAGGGAAGCTTTCTTT. Translation: CASSKGGREAFF.

V and J are TRBV11-2 and TRBJ1-1; no clear D. V was clipped by 1 base and J by 4 bases, with 13 bases between them. Looked up from germline, CDR1 is SGHAT and CDR2 is FQNNGV. The CDR3 extends over 15 amino acids. The CDR3 loop reads CASSLVAGTSTEAFF. Here the CDR3 DNA reads TGTGCCAGCAGCTTAGTTGCAGGAACGAGCACTGAAGCTTTCTTT.

The chain combines TRBV3-1 (or the pseudogene TRBV3-2) with TRBJ2-1, with TRBD2 identical over 11 bases. CDR1 LGHDT and CDR2 YNNKEL come from the germline V gene (reference sequence). The CDR3 has 18 residues. V shed 4 bases, J shed 7 bases, and the junction held 15 bases outside the gene matches. CDR3 amino acids: CASSPRSILAGGRNEQFF. In DNA form, the CDR3 reads TGTGCCAGCAGCCCGAGATCCATCCTAGCGGGAGGAAGGAATGAGCAGTTCTTC.

This chain links TRBV27 with TRBJ1-3, with TRBD1 as a possible D gene (5 bases). This CDR3 comprises 14 residues. From germline, CDR1 is MNHEY and CDR2 SMNVEV (reference sequence). V was cut by 3 bases and J by 4 bases, with 10 bases left in between. CDR3 residues: CASSFQGYGNTIYF. The CDR3 region has the DNA TGTGCCAGCAGTTTTCAGGGCTACGGAAACACCATATATTTT.

V gene TRBV28 combines with J gene TRBJ2-5; TRBD1 aligns across 8 bases. CDR3 size: 15 residues. CDR1 MDHEN and CDR2 SYDVKM come from the germline V gene. Trimming cost V 6 bases and J 2 bases; bases outside gene matches: 8. The CDR3 loop reads CASSSQWTGQETQYF. The DNA of the CDR3 is TGTGCCAGCAGCTCCCAGTGGACAGGGCAAGAGACCCAGTACTTC.

V usage is TRBV10-3 and J usage is TRBJ2-7; TRBD1 agrees at 7 bases. The CDR3 extends over 15 amino acids. Germline CDR1 reads ENHRY; CDR2 reads SYGVKD. The trim removed 0 bases at V and 5 bases at J, leaving 7 bases unmatched. In nucleotides, the CDR3 is TGTGCCATCAGTGAGTCGCGAGACAGGGTAAACGAGCAGTACTTC. Its protein product is CAISESRDRVNEQYF.

About this clone itself: In the same sample, other DNA sequences code for this CDR3. DNA for the CDR3: TGCGCCAGCAGCCTGGGACAGGGTACAAACACCATATATTTT. Encoded protein: CASSLGQGTNTIYF. This chain links TRBV5-1 with TRBJ1-3; 9 nucleotides match TRBD1. J was trimmed by 6 bases and V by 4 bases; bases with no gene match: 5. CDR3 length: 14 amino acids. CDR1 SGHRS and CDR2 YFSETQ come from the germline V gene. The full variable domain, with the rest looked up from reference TRBV5-1 and TRBJ1-3, is KAGVTQTPRYLIKTRGQQVTLSCSPISGHRSVSWYQQTPGQGLQFLFEYFSETQRNKGNFPGRFSGRQFSNSRSEMNVSTLELGDSALYLCASSLGQGTNTIYFGEGSWLTVV.